This TCR beta chain is drawn from a study of vaccination effects on CD4 cells after COVID-19. Study-level points and caveats: Late in the post-vaccination period, infection-induced and vaccine-induced clones underwent marked clonal contraction. For convalescents, most of the spike-reactive clones seen post-vaccine were new vaccine-induced clones.

Assay used: immunoSEQ multiplex PCR; TCRdb lists only in-frame clones, some missing. The sample holds 35,000 to 55,000 clones, roughly 65% seen once. Per the germline V gene, CDR1 is LNHNV and CDR2 is YYDKDF (reference sequence). V lost 5 bases to trimming and J lost 8 bases, with 15 bases between them. The length of the CDR3 is 13 residues. After expansion with viral peptide pools in the ViraFEST assay, antigen-specific CD4+ T cells were sequenced. Cultured cells yielded isolated CD4+ T cells after 10 days. Confirmation by PCR established that the person had SARS-CoV-2 infection between March and December 2020. As regards this clone: Its antigen is not identified.

The sequenced sample was CD4+ T cells from PBMCs cultured with a peptide pool, obtained before COVID-19 vaccination. The chain has TRBV15 and TRBJ1-2; D unclear. The TCR comes from a human donor who had a prior SARS-CoV-2 infection. The CDR3 DNA reads as TGTGCCACCAGCCCCAGGAGAGGAGGGGGCTACACCTTC. The encoded protein is CATSPRRGGGYTF.